The 26 T cell receptor beta chains presented below share a single source sample, sequenced in a study of vaccination and CD4 T cells after COVID-19 (dated by TCRdb to the early 2020s). Receptor amplification or capture employed PCR. Sequencing was carried out with an Illumina iSeq 100. TCR sequencing of DNA from cultured CD4+ T cells used the Oncomine TCR Beta short-read assay at the Johns Hopkins FTIC core. Through fastp at Q25 and MiXCR, TCRdb rebuilt clones from the public reads, retaining in-frame beta chains. Entries that share a CDR3 protein sequence are merged under the most common genes and DNA. This sample gives roughly 15,000 distinct CDR3 sequences in total; around three fifths of them show up just once. Around 5.5% of the sample is taken by the ten largest. Antigens for these TCRs are unknown. The sample's treatment or condition, from its label and the paper: roughly 10-day PBMC culture with coronavirus spike peptide pools or control peptides (ViraFEST assay).

The sequencing here drew on CD4+ T cells from blood, cultured in vitro, taken after SARS-CoV-2 vaccination. These receptors all come from a human donor who had recovered from COVID-19.

The CDR3 region is CASSDSWTSGFDEQFF. CDR3 in DNA: TGTGCCAGCAGTGACTCATGGACTAGCGGATTCGATGAGCAGTTCTTC. The chain recombines TRBV6-4 with TRBJ2-1; 10 bases line up with TRBD2. The V and J ends lost 0 bases and 8 bases, in that order; junction bases with no gene match: 7. CDR1 is MRHNA, CDR2 SNTAGT, per germline. The CDR3 spans 16 residues.

The V and J genes are TRBV4-3 and TRBJ1-2; possible D gene TRBD1, 6 bases. The ends were cut back, 2 bases at V and 2 bases at J, with 9 bases in the middle. The CDR3 is 14 residues long. CDR1 LGHNA and CDR2 YSLEER come from the germline V gene. In DNA form, the CDR3 reads TGCGCCAGCAGCCAAACGACAGGAAACTATGGCTACACCTTC. Amino acid sequence: CASSQTTGNYGYTF.

The CDR3 here is CSARPADRVRGYTF. CDR3 DNA: TGCAGTGCTAGACCAGCCGACAGGGTTCGCGGCTACACCTTC. The chain uses TRBV20-1 and TRBJ1-2, with TRBD1 identical over 7 bases. V shed 2 bases, J shed 8 bases, and the junction held 11 bases outside the gene matches. This CDR3 is 14 amino acids long. CDR1 and CDR2 from the germline V gene are DFQATT and SNEGSKA (reference sequence).

The rearrangement uses TRBV27 and TRBJ1-1, with D possibly being TRBD1 (6 bases). Germline assignment: CDR1 MNHEY and CDR2 SMNVEV (reference sequence). Trimming cost V 4 bases and J 3 bases, with 12 bases left between them. This CDR3 spans 14 amino acids. CDR3 in amino acids: CASSSGDPYTEAFF. The CDR3 bases are TGTGCCAGCAGTTCAGGGGACCCTTACACTGAAGCTTTCTTT.

This clonotype was found a few times. V is TRBV15 and J is TRBJ1-2; D call uncertain. Germline V gives CDR1 LNHNV, CDR2 YYDKDF (reference sequence). Trimming removed 4 bases at V and 4 bases at J, with 13 bases between. CDR3 length: 14 residues. CDR3 loop: CATSTRTSGYGYTF. CDR3 nucleotide sequence: TGTGCCACCAGCACACGAACCTCGGGCTATGGCTACACCTTC.

The V gene is TRBV23-1, the J gene TRBJ1-5; no firm D call. TRBV23-1 is placed among ORFs of uncertain function. The V gene lost 0 bases and the J gene lost 0 bases, with 9 bases spanning the gap. This CDR3 comprises 16 residues. For the CDR3, the DNA is TGCGCCAGCAGTCAATCCTTCCAATATAGCAATCAGCCCCAGCATTTT. It yields the protein CASSQSFQYSNQPQHF.

The gene calls are TRBV6-2 or TRBV6-3 and TRBJ2-1; D remains unclear. This CDR3 contains 13 residues. V lost 0 bases to trimming and J lost 7 bases, with 7 bases between them. The germline CDR1 and CDR2 sequences are MNHEY and SVGEGT. DNA for the CDR3: TGTGCCAGCAGTTACTCAGGAGAGAATGAGCAGTTCTTC. Translating it yields CASSYSGENEQFF.

V is TRBV19 and J is TRBJ1-6; 10 nucleotides align to TRBD1. V shed 3 bases, J shed 8 bases, and the junction held 10 bases outside the gene matches. CDR1 LNHDA and CDR2 SQIVND come from the germline V gene (reference sequence). This CDR3 has 17 amino acids. This CDR3 is CASSMMGQGPIDSPLHF. The DNA of the CDR3 is TGTGCCAGTAGTATGATGGGACAGGGGCCGATTGATTCACCCCTCCACTTT. The full variable domain, completed using reference TRBV19 and TRBJ1-6, is DGGITQSPKYLFRKEGQNVTLSCEQNLNHDAMYWYRQDPGQGLRLIYYSQIVNDFQKGDIAEGYSVSREKKESFPLTVTSAQKNPTAFYLCASSMMGQGPIDSPLHFGNGTRLTVT.

The rearrangement joins TRBV7-2 to TRBJ2-7, with D perhaps matching TRBD1 (5 bases). The V and J ends lost 7 bases and 3 bases respectively, with 10 bases between them. The CDR3 runs to 12 residues. In germline, CDR1 is SGHTA, CDR2 FQGNSA. In DNA, the CDR3 is TGTGCCAGCACAACCGACAGCTACGAGCAGTACTTC. This sequence encodes CASTTDSYEQYF.

This chain connects TRBV6-2 or TRBV6-3 to TRBJ2-3; D is possibly TRBD1 (6 bases). The CDR3 totals 13 residues. Trimming removed 8 bases at V and 0 bases at J, with 9 bases between. The germline V gene encodes CDR1 MNHEY and CDR2 SVGEGT. The CDR3 nucleotides read TGTGCCAGCGTTGGACAGAGCACAGATACGCAGTATTTT. Protein: CASVGQSTDTQYF.

The chain is built from TRBV20-1 and TRBJ2-7, with unresolved D. Trimming removed 1 base from V and 7 bases from J, with 14 bases in between. The CDR3 spans 13 residues. The germline V gene has CDR1 DFQATT and CDR2 SNEGSKA (reference sequence). The CDR3 sequence: CSARGPWAEEQYF. In DNA, the CDR3 is TGCAGTGCTAGAGGGCCTTGGGCGGAGGAGCAGTACTTC.

This chain uses TRBV6-2 or TRBV6-3 with TRBJ2-5; D is uncertain. CDR3 length: 13 amino acids. Germline CDR1 MNHEY, CDR2 SVGEGT. V was pared by 5 bases and J by 5 bases, with 12 bases between. In nucleotides, the CDR3 is TGTGCCAGCAGTGATTCGGGTTGGGAGACCCAGTACTTC. This encodes CASSDSGWETQYF.

The chain combines TRBV2 with TRBJ1-2; possible D gene TRBD1, 6 bases. The CDR3 totals 13 residues. V was clipped by 8 bases and J by 2 bases, with 12 bases between them. Germline V gene sequence: CDR1 SNHLY, CDR2 FYNNEI. The CDR3: CASLRDNNYGYTF. DNA for the CDR3: TGTGCCAGCTTGAGGGACAACAACTATGGCTACACCTTC.

This clonotype was observed a handful of times. The CDR3 DNA is TGTGCCACCAGCAGCACAGATACGCAGTATTTT. Translation: CATSSTDTQYF. The gene calls are TRBV15 and TRBJ2-3; D is unclear. This CDR3 has 11 residues. The V end was cut by 3 bases, the J end by 2 bases, with 0 bases between. Germline values: CDR1 LNHNV, CDR2 YYDKDF (reference sequence).

This chain joins TRBV27 and TRBJ1-1; 7 bases line up with TRBD1. The CDR3 extends over 14 amino acids. The V and J ends lost 4 bases and 7 bases, in that order; junction bases with no gene match: 9. CDR1 is MNHEY, CDR2 SMNVEV, per germline (reference sequence). This CDR3 is CASSSDRITGEAFF. CDR3 coding DNA: TGTGCCAGCAGTTCGGACAGGATAACAGGTGAAGCTTTCTTT.

Here the CDR3 DNA reads TGTGCCAGCAGCTCTAAGGTTCAGCGAGCTACCGGGGAGCTGTTTTTT. Its translation: CASSSKVQRATGELFF. The V gene is TRBV7-3, the J gene TRBJ2-2; D gene unclear. In germline, CDR1 is SGHTA, CDR2 FQGTGA. CDR3 length: 16 amino acids. V was trimmed by 4 bases and J by 5 bases, leaving 17 bases between them.

The chain joins TRBV6-1 to TRBJ1-2; D perhaps matches TRBD1 (6 bases). This CDR3 has 14 residues. V was cut by 9 bases and J by 4 bases, with 18 bases left in between. The germline V gene has CDR1 MNHNS and CDR2 SASEGT. In DNA form, the CDR3 reads TGTGCCAGTGAAGGCGGGGGCACCGCCTATGGCTACACCTTC. Translation: CASEGGGTAYGYTF.

This clonotype was seen only a few times. This chain links TRBV7-3 with TRBJ2-1; 14 nucleotides agree with TRBD2. Germline-derived CDR1 and CDR2 are SGHTA and FQGTGA. V shed 4 bases, J shed 10 bases, and the junction held 3 bases outside the gene matches. The CDR3 contains 14 residues. The CDR3 loop is CASSSTSGGAEQFF. The CDR3 nucleotides are TGTGCCAGCAGCTCGACTAGCGGGGGGGCAGAGCAGTTCTTC.

V gene TRBV20-1 combines with J gene TRBJ1-2; D not certain. Trimming pared 5 bases from V and 0 bases from J, leaving 13 bases between. Germline CDR1 reads DFQATT; CDR2 reads SNEGSKA (reference sequence). CDR3 length: 14 amino acids. The CDR3 nucleotides are TGCAGTGCTGCCCGAAGGGCCTCTAACTATGGCTACACCTTC. Amino acid sequence: CSAARRASNYGYTF.

The J gene is TRBJ1-1, the V gene TRBV19; D is unclear. The germline V gene encodes CDR1 LNHDA and CDR2 SQIVND (reference sequence). The V end lost 3 bases, the J end lost 1 base, and 9 bases lay between the germline ends. The CDR3 sequence is 14 residues long. CDR3 DNA sequence: TGTGCCAGTAGTATGGCTGCGGGGAACACTGAAGCTTTCTTT. It codes for CASSMAAGNTEAFF.

The chain carries TRBV6-2 or TRBV6-3 and TRBJ1-1; D might be TRBD1 (5 bases). Trimming took off 2 bases at V and 0 bases at J, with 10 bases between the two ends. From germline, CDR1 is MNHEY and CDR2 SVGEGT. The CDR3 loop spans 15 amino acids. The chain's CDR3 is CASSYGGAVNTEAFF. CDR3 in DNA: TGTGCCAGCAGTTACGGTGGGGCGGTGAACACTGAAGCTTTCTTT.

The chain combines TRBV20-1 with TRBJ2-1; D may be TRBD1 (5 bases). V was trimmed by 0 bases and J by 8 bases, leaving 11 bases between them. The V gene's germline CDR1 is DFQATT and CDR2 SNEGSKA (reference sequence). The CDR3 covers 13 residues. Here the CDR3 DNA reads TGCAGTGCTAGAGATTTTAGGGGCCATGAGCAGTTCTTC. This codes for CSARDFRGHEQFF.

This clonotype was counted between two and nine times. V and J are TRBV20-1 and TRBJ1-5; 7 bases agree with TRBD1. This CDR3 comprises 14 residues. J lost 5 bases, V lost 4 bases, and 8 bases had no gene match. Per germline, CDR1 DFQATT and CDR2 SNEGSKA (reference sequence). The CDR3 nucleotides read TGCAGTGCTACCGGGACAGTGCAAGATCAGCCCCAGCATTTT. It yields the protein CSATGTVQDQPQHF.

This clonotype occurred a few times. The chain links TRBV6-2 or TRBV6-3 to TRBJ1-5, with D uncertain. There are 15 residues in the CDR3. V was shortened by 7 bases and J by 3 bases, with 16 bases between the two germline ends. The V gene's germline CDR1 is MNHEY and CDR2 SVGEGT. The CDR3 DNA reads as TGTGCCAGCACCAGGAGTCCTGACATCAATCAGCCCCAGCATTTT. This translates into CASTRSPDINQPQHF.

This chain uses TRBV7-2 with TRBJ2-7; tentative D call: TRBD2 (6 bases). This CDR3 is built from 14 residues. V was clipped by 0 bases and J by 6 bases, with 12 bases between them. Looked up from germline, CDR1 is SGHTA and CDR2 is FQGNSA. CDR3 nucleotide sequence: TGTGCCAGCAGCTTAGCCTACTCCGGGAGCGAGCAGTACTTC. This gives the protein CASSLAYSGSEQYF.

This clonotype showed up just a few times. V gene TRBV21-1 combines with J gene TRBJ1-5; the table gives TRBD1 as D, unverified against the DNA. TRBV21-1 is deemed a pseudogene. This CDR3 is built from 17 residues. CDR3 amino acids: CASSKEGQGSSNQPQHF. CDR3 DNA: TGTGCCAGCAGCAAAGAAGGTCAGGGATCTAGCAATCAGCCCCAGCATTTT.